One and the same sample provided the 5 T cell receptor beta chains below, sequenced in a study of cytomegalovirus exposure and HLA in healthy donors (dated by TCRdb to 2016 to 2017). The library was made by the immunoSEQ multiplex PCR assay. A mixture of 60 forward primers for TCR Vbeta segments and 13 reverse primers for TCR Jbeta segments was used in the multiplex PCR. This is the immuneACCESS table as TCRdb keeps it, with only in-frame sequences that have V and J called. A part of the clones is gone; compared with another copy, unresolved V genes explain less than half, and the rest is unexplained. This sample gives about 95,000 clones in total; 60% to 85% of them show up just once. The biggest ten clones account for around 5.3% of the sample. The sequencing sample was made of PBMCs. These receptors all come from a woman aged 40 to 50 in good health and CMV-seronegative.

The chain links TRBV15 to TRBJ1-1; TRBD1 matches 9 bases. CDR1 LNHNV and CDR2 YYDKDF come from the germline V gene (reference sequence). The CDR3 is 17 residues long. V gave up 5 bases and J gave up 1 base; unmatched junction bases: 11. The CDR3 loop is CATSGSGTGWENTEAFF. The DNA of the CDR3 is TGTGCCACCAGCGGTTCCGGGACAGGGTGGGAGAACACTGAAGCTTTCTTT.

The V call is TRBV28, the J call TRBJ1-5; D is possibly TRBD1 (6 bases). Trimming left V 2 bases short and J 5 bases short, with 13 bases between. This CDR3 has 15 amino acids. Germline V gene data show CDR1 as MDHEN and CDR2 as SYDVKM. CDR3 protein: CASSLRGALHQPQHF. In DNA form, the CDR3 reads TGTGCCAGCAGTTTACGGGGGGCACTACATCAGCCCCAGCATTTT.

This sequence joins TRBV27 and TRBJ2-1; maybe TRBD1 (6 bases). The ends were cut back, 3 bases at V and 6 bases at J, with 15 bases in the middle. From germline, CDR1 is MNHEY and CDR2 SMNVEV (reference sequence). The CDR3 has 15 amino acids. The CDR3 sequence: CASSLPPPQGNEQFF. The CDR3 DNA reads TGTGCCAGCAGTTTGCCTCCGCCACAGGGCAATGAGCAGTTCTTC.

This sequence joins TRBV6-5 and TRBJ1-2; TRBD1 is a possible D gene (5 bases). V shed 2 bases and J shed 4 bases, with 14 bases lying between them. The germline V gene has CDR1 MNHEY and CDR2 SVGAGI. The CDR3 spans 15 residues. The CDR3 reads CASSYGITDSYGYTF. The CDR3 coding sequence is TGTGCCAGCAGTTACGGTATCACCGACAGCTATGGCTACACCTTC.

The chain couples TRBV5-1 to TRBJ1-6, with TRBD1 identical over 12 bases. From germline, CDR1 is SGHRS and CDR2 YFSETQ. J gave up 11 bases and V 4 bases, and 10 bases lay outside the gene matches. The CDR3 has 16 amino acids. CDR3: CASSNAGTGGLPPLHF. CDR3 bases: TGCGCCAGCAGCAATGCCGGGACAGGGGGCTTGCCACCCCTCCACTTT.